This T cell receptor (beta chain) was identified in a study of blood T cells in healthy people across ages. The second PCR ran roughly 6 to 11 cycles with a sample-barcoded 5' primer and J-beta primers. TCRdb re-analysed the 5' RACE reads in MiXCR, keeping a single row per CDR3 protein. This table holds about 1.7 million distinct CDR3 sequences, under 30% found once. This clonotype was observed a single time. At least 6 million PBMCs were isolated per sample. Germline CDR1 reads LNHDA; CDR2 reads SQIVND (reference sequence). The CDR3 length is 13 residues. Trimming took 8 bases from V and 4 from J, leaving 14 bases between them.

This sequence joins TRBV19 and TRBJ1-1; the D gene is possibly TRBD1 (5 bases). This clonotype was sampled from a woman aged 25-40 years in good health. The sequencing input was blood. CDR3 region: CASSRRGLTEAFF. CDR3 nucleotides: TGTGCCAGTTCGAGAAGGGGCCTCACTGAAGCTTTCTTT.